The T cell receptor (beta chain) described here comes from a study of blood T cells in healthy people across ages. A second roughly 6 to 12 cycle PCR used barcoded and J-beta primers. TCRdb reprocessed the 5' RACE reads with MiXCR, giving one entry per CDR3 protein. This table has 750,000 or so distinct CDR3 sequences, roughly 25% appearing once. The V end was cut by 5 bases, the J end by 0 bases, with 15 bases between. Germline assignment: CDR1 SEHNR and CDR2 FQNEAQ (reference sequence). CDR3 size: 16 residues. The sample was also reused in another study, on T cells of mothers and their children.

Specimen: blood. This clonotype was obtained from a boy aged 5 to 17 in good health. V usage is TRBV7-9 and J usage is TRBJ2-3; the D gene is possibly TRBD2 (5 bases). The CDR3 loop reads CASSPPWTSSTDTQYF. In DNA form, the CDR3 reads TGTGCCAGCAGCCCCCCCTGGACTTCTAGCACAGATACGCAGTATTTT. Full variable domain (remainder filled in from reference TRBV7-9 and TRBJ2-3): DTGVSQNPRHKITKRGQNVTFRCDPISEHNRLYWYRQTLGQGPEFLTYFQNEAQLEKSRLLSDRFSAERPKGSFSTLEIQRTEQGDSAMYLCASSPPWTSSTDTQYFGPGTRLTVL.